These T cell receptor beta chains were read from a single sample in a study of post-analysis software for immune sequencing data. TCRdb reprocessed the PCR reads with MiXCR, giving one entry per CDR3 protein. The sample has more than 450,000 distinct CDR3 sequences; 44% are singletons. Material: blood. The receptors originated from a girl aged 10 to 17 with multiple sclerosis. CDR3s include the opening cysteine and the closing phenylalanine or tryptophan. The D gene is left open where the match is weak. Clone size is given for some rows only: seen once, a few or many times, or a class if the clone is expanded.

>TRBJ1-2|TRBV12-3/TRBV12-4|TRBD1|many
TGTGCCAGCACCCGGACAGGAGAGGATTATGGCTACACCTTC
CASTRTGEDYGYTF
>TRBJ2-7|TRBV20-1|TRBD2|.
TGCAGTGCTATCTTCGGACTAGAATACGCCTACGAGCAGTACTTC
CSAIFGLEYAYEQYF
>TRBJ2-1|TRBV5-6|TRBD2|few
TGTGCCAGCAGCTTGATGCTAGCGGGAGGACCCGGCTCCTACAATGAGCAGTTCTTC
CASSLMLAGGPGSYNEQFF
>TRBJ2-1|TRBV2|.|.
TGTGCCAGCAGGGTCGTGGGGGCAAGTATTAGCTCCTACAATGAGCAGTTCTTC
CASRVVGASISSYNEQFF
>TRBJ1-1|TRBV25-1|TRBD1|few
TGTGCCAGCAGTTCGACAGGGGGTAGGGCTGAAGCTTTCTTT
CASSSTGGRAEAFF
>TRBJ2-3|TRBV20-1|.|.
TGCAGTGTTCCGAGCATAAGCGGAGGCTCCTCCCGTACGCAGTATTTT
CSVPSISGGSSRTQYF
>TRBJ2-5|TRBV5-1|.|.
TGCGCCAGCAGCTTGGAGGACTACCAAGAGACCCAGTACTTC
CASSLEDYQETQYF
>TRBJ1-2|TRBV9|.|few
TGTGCCAGCAGCGTAGTATCGGGGTATGGCTACACCTTC
CASSVVSGYGYTF
>TRBJ2-1|TRBV11-1|TRBD1|.
TGTGCCAGCGGCTGGGACAGTAATGAGCAGTTCTTC
CASGWDSNEQFF
>TRBJ2-7|TRBV12-3/TRBV12-4|TRBD2|.
TGTGCCACGAAGCGGGGGGACTCCTACGAGCAGTACTTC
CATKRGDSYEQYF
>TRBJ1-4|TRBV12-3/TRBV12-4|TRBD1|once
TGTGCCAGCAGTACAGGGGGAAAACTGTTTTTT
CASSTGGKLFF
>TRBJ1-2|TRBV5-6|TRBD1|.
TGTGCCAGCAGCTCGTGGACAGGCAAGAACTATGGCTACACCTTC
CASSSWTGKNYGYTF
>TRBJ2-1|TRBV7-2|.|.
TGTGCCAGCAGCTCGACGCAAGGGCCCTACAATGAGCAGTTCTTC
CASSSTQGPYNEQFF
>TRBJ1-4|TRBV27|.|few
TGTGCCAGCAGTCCGACCGGGGGCGGGTTCACTGAAAAACTGTTTTTT
CASSPTGGGFTEKLFF
>TRBJ2-7|TRBV29-1|TRBD2|.
TGCAGCGTTGAAGTTTTCGGGACTAGCGGGAGTCAGCAGTACTTC
CSVEVFGTSGSQQYF
>TRBJ2-3|TRBV20-1|TRBD2|.
TGCAGTGCTATCCCCGGGACTAGCGGGGGGGCAGATACGCAGTATTTT
CSAIPGTSGGADTQYF
>TRBJ2-7|TRBV12-3/TRBV12-4|TRBD1|.
TGTGCCAGCAGTACCGTAGGACAGGGGGTCGACGAGCAGTACTTC
CASSTVGQGVDEQYF
>TRBJ2-1|TRBV29-1|TRBD2|.
TGCAGCTTTTGGGGCGCGGGAGGGTCGGGCAATGAGCAGTTCTTC
CSFWGAGGSGNEQFF
>TRBJ2-7|TRBV20-1|.|few
TGCAGTGCTCTGCAGATACTTACCTACGAGCAGTACTTC
CSALQILTYEQYF
>TRBJ1-2|TRBV20-1|TRBD1|once
TGCAGTGCTAGAGATCCTGACAGGGCGGGCTACACCTTC
CSARDPDRAGYTF
>TRBJ2-1|TRBV12-3/TRBV12-4|TRBD1|once
TGTGCCAGCAGTCCGGGACAGGGACCGTTCTTC
CASSPGQGPFF
>TRBJ2-7|TRBV6-6|.|.
TGTGCCAGCAGTTACGGACAGCAATCCTACGAGCAGTACTTC
CASSYGQQSYEQYF
>TRBJ2-3|TRBV7-2|.|few
TGTGCCAGCAGACCTGGACGGGGTCGAAGCACGGATACGCAGTATTTT
CASRPGRGRSTDTQYF
>TRBJ2-7|TRBV10-3|TRBD1|.
TGTGCCATCAGTGGGACCGGGGACAGGGGTGGCGAGCAGTACTTC
CAISGTGDRGGEQYF
>TRBJ2-5|TRBV20-1|TRBD1|.
TGCAGTGCTCGGCCCTTGACAGGGCAGGAGACCCAGTACTTC
CSARPLTGQETQYF
>TRBJ2-5|TRBV20-1|TRBD2|few
TGCAGTGCTAGAGTCAGCGGGGGCCACCAAGAGGCCCAGTACTTC
CSARVSGGHQEAQYF
>TRBJ2-4|TRBV11-2|.|few
TGTGCCAGCAGCTTAGAATGGGCCAAAAACATTCAGTACTTC
CASSLEWAKNIQYF
>TRBJ1-1|TRBV29-1|.|.
TGCAGCGCTGGGGGACGGAACACTGAAGCTTTCTTT
CSAGGRNTEAFF
>TRBJ2-1|TRBV5-1|TRBD1|.
TGCGCCAGCAGCTTGGGTGGGACAGCCTACAATGAGCAGTTCTTC
CASSLGGTAYNEQFF
>TRBJ1-2|TRBV5-1|.|few
TGCGCCAGCAGCTTACAAAGAGGGAAGGAGAACTATGGCTACACCTTC
CASSLQRGKENYGYTF
>TRBJ2-3|TRBV19|TRBD1|.
TGTGCCAGTAGTATGGGACAGGGCACAGATACGCAGTATTTT
CASSMGQGTDTQYF
>TRBJ2-5|TRBV7-9|.|.
TGTGCCAGCAGCCTCCTTGAGGTCGGGCAGTACTTC
CASSLLEVGQYF
>TRBJ2-1|TRBV29-1|TRBD2|.
TGCAGCGCCTGGGGTACCGGGACTAGAAAAGAGACCCAGTTCTTC
CSAWGTGTRKETQFF
>TRBJ1-1|TRBV13|TRBD1|.
TGTGCCAGCAGCATATTCCCCCTCACACAGGGGACTGAAGCTTTCTTT
CASSIFPLTQGTEAFF
>TRBJ2-1|TRBV10-2|.|few
TGCGCCAGCAGTGGTCGTTGGGAGCAGTTCTTC
CASSGRWEQFF
>TRBJ1-5|TRBV4-1|TRBD1|once
TGCGCCAGCAGCCGATCGGACAGGGAGTATTATCAGCCCCAGCATTTT
CASSRSDREYYQPQHF
>TRBJ1-5|TRBV9|.|few
TGTGCCAGCAGCGTAATTTTATGTTTGGATCAGCCCCAGCATTTT
CASSVILCLDQPQHF
>TRBJ1-1|TRBV5-1|.|.
TGCGCCCGCAGCTTGGATTCCGACCTCAAATCCACTGAAGCTTTCTTT
CARSLDSDLKSTEAFF
>TRBJ2-3|TRBV7-6|.|.
TGTGCCAGCAGCTTACCCCGTGGGTCCACAGATACGCAGTATTTT
CASSLPRGSTDTQYF
>TRBJ1-2|TRBV12-3/TRBV12-4|.|.
TGTGCCAGCAGTTTAGCGAAGGGACTGATCTATGGCTACACCTTC
CASSLAKGLIYGYTF
>TRBJ2-7|TRBV24-1|.|few
TGTGCCACCAGTGATACGGGGAGTGACGAGCAGTACTTC
CATSDTGSDEQYF
>TRBJ2-7|TRBV20-1|.|few
TGCAGTGCTGGGGACTTCCCTTACGAGCAGTACTTC
CSAGDFPYEQYF
>TRBJ1-5|TRBV12-3/TRBV12-4|.|few
TGTGCCAGCAGTCTGGGCCAAAGGGGTCAGCCCCAGCATTTT
CASSLGQRGQPQHF
>TRBJ2-3|TRBV10-1|.|.
TGCGCCAGCAGTGAGTCCCCCCTCGAAACAGATACGCAGTATTTT
CASSESPLETDTQYF
>TRBJ2-1|TRBV7-9|TRBD2|few
TGTGCCAGCAGCTTAGTACTAGCGGGAGGCGATGAGCAGTTCTTC
CASSLVLAGGDEQFF
>TRBJ1-2|TRBV7-8|.|.
TGTGCCAGCAGCTTCAGTCGCCACCGAATGAACTATGGCTACACCTTC
CASSFSRHRMNYGYTF
>TRBJ1-2|TRBV11-2|.|.
TGTGCCAGCAGCTTAGTTTTGGACAGCGGCTACACCTTC
CASSLVLDSGYTF
>TRBJ1-4|TRBV4-1|.|few
TGCGCCAGCAGCCAAGATACCAGGGTAAATGAAAAACTGTTTTTT
CASSQDTRVNEKLFF
>TRBJ2-1|TRBV12-3/TRBV12-4|.|.
TGTGCCAGCAGTTACTCCGCCCCGTCTCAGCTTGGCAATGAGCAGTTCTTC
CASSYSAPSQLGNEQFF
>TRBJ1-2|TRBV12-3/TRBV12-4|.|few
TGTGCCAGCAGTTTTGAACTAGACCGGGATACTTATGGCTACACCTTC
CASSFELDRDTYGYTF
>TRBJ2-7|TRBV20-1|TRBD2|.
TGCAGTGCTAGTGGACTAGCGGGAGGGCAGGACGAGCAGTACTTC
CSASGLAGGQDEQYF
>TRBJ2-7|TRBV10-1|.|.
TGCGCCAGCAGTGACCAGGGGCTCTCCTACGAGCAGTACTTC
CASSDQGLSYEQYF